This TCR beta chain comes out of a study of blood T cell repertoires in COVID-19. On the study more broadly: Donors in the United States, Italy and Spain gave samples during acute or convalescent COVID-19. PBMCs, B-cell-depleted T cells, or T cells provided the cDNA or gDNA that made up the material.

The data were produced by immunoSEQ multiplex PCR, yet TCRdb's version contains in-frame clones alone and is incomplete. The sample includes about 37,000 clones, around 86% seen only once; the top ten take around 6.1%. CDR1 and CDR2 from the germline V gene are LGHDT and YNNKEL (reference sequence). The CDR3 loop spans 17 amino acids. The trim removed 0 bases at V and 1 base at J, leaving 6 bases unmatched. The V and J genes are TRBV3-1 (or the pseudogene TRBV3-2) and TRBJ1-1; the match to TRBD1 covers 9 bases. The clonotype comes from a human donor in a cohort sampled during active COVID-19. The sample was peripheral blood. The CDR3 loop reads CASSQEGTGRENTEAFF. CDR3 coding DNA: TGTGCCAGCAGCCAAGAAGGGACAGGGAGAGAGAACACTGAAGCTTTCTTT.